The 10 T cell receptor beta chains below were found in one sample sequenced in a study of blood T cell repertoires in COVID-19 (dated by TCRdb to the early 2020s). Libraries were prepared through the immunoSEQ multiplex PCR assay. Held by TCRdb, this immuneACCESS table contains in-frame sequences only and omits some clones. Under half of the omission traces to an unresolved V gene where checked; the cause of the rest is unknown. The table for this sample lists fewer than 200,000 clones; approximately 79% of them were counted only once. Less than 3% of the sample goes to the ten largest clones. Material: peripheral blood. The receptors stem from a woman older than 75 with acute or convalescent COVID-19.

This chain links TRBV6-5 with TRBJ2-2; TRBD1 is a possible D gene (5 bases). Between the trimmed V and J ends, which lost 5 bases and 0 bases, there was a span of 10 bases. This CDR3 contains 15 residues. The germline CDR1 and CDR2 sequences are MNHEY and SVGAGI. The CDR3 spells CASSPGRANTGELFF. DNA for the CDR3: TGTGCCAGCAGTCCAGGCAGGGCGAACACCGGGGAGCTGTTTTTT.

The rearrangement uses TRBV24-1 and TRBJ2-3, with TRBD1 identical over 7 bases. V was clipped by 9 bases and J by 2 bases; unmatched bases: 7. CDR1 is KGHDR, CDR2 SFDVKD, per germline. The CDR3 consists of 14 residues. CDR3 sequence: CATEGTATTDTQYF. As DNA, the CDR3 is TGTGCCACCGAAGGGACAGCCACCACAGATACGCAGTATTTT.

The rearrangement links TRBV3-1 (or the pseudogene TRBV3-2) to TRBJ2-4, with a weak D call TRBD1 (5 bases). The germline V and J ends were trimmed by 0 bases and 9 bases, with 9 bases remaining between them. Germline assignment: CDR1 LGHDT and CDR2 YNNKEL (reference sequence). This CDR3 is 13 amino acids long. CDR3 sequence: CASSQDYQGIQYF. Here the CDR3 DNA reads TGTGCCAGCAGCCAAGACTACCAGGGCATTCAGTACTTC.

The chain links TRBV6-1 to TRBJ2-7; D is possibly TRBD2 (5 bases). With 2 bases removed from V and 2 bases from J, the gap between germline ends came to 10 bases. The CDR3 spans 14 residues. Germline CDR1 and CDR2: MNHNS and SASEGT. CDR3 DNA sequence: TGTGCCAGCAGTGAAAACGGACTGGCCTACGAGCAGTACTTC. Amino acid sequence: CASSENGLAYEQYF.

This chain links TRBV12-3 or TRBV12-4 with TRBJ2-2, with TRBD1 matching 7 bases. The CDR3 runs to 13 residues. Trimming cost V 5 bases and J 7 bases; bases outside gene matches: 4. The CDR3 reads CASSNRGDGELFF. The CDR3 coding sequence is TGTGCCAGCAGTAACAGGGGAGACGGGGAGCTGTTTTTT.

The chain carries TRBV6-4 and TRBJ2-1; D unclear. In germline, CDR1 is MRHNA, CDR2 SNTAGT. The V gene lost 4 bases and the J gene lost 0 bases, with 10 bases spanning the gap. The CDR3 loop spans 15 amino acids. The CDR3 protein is CASSVVSSSYNEQFF. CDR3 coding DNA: TGTGCCAGCAGTGTTGTGTCGAGCTCCTACAATGAGCAGTTCTTC.

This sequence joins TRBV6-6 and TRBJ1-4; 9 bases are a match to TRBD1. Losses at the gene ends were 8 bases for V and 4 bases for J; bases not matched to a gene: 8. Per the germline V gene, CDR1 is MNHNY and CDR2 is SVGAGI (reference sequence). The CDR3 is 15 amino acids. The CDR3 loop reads CASAPAGQGNEKLFF. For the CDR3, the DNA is TGTGCCAGCGCCCCCGCGGGACAGGGTAATGAAAAACTGTTTTTT.

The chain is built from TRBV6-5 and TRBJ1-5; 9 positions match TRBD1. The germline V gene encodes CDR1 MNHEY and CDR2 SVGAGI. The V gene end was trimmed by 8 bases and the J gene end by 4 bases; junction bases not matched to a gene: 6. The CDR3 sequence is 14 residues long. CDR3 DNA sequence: TGTGCCAGCTCCCGGACAGGGGTAAATCAGCCCCAGCATTTT. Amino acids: CASSRTGVNQPQHF.

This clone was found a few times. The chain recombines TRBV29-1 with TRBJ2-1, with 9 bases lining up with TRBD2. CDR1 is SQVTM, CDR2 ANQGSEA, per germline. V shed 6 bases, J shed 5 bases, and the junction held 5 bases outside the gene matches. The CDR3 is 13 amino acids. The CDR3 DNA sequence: TGCAGCGTCCCTAGCGGGATGGACAATGAGCAGTTCTTC. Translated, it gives CSVPSGMDNEQFF.

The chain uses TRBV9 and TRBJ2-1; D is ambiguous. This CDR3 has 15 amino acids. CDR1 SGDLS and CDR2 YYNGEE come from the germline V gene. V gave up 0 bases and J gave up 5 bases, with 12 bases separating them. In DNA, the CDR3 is TGTGCCAGCAGCGTAGGTTTGGAGTCCCACAATGAGCAGTTCTTC. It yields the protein CASSVGLESHNEQFF.